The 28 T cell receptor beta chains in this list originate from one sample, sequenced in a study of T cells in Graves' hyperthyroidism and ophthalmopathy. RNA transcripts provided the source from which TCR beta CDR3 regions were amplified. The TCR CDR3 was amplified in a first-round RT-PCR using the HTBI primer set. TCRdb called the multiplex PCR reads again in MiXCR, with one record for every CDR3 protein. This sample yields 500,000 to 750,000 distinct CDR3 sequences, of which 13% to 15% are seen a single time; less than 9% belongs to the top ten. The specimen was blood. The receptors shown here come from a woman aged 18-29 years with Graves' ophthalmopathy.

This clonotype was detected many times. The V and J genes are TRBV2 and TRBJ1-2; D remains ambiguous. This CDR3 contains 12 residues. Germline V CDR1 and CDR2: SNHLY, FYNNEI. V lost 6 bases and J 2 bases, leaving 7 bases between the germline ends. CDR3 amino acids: CASSESNYGYTF. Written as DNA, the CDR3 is TGTGCCAGCAGCGAGTCCAACTATGGCTACACCTTC.

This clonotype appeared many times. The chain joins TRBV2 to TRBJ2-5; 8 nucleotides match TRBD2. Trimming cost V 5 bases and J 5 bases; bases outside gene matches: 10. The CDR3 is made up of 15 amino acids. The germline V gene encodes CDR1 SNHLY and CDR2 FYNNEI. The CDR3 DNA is TGTGCCAGCAGTTCCCCCGGGAGGGCCCCCGAGACCCAGTACTTC. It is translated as CASSSPGRAPETQYF.

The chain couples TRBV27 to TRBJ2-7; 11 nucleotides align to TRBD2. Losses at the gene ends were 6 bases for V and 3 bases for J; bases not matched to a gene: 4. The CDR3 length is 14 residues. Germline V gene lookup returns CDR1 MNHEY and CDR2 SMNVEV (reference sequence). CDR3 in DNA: TGTGCCAGCAGCCGGACTAGCGGGTTCTACGAGCAGTACTTC. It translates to CASSRTSGFYEQYF.

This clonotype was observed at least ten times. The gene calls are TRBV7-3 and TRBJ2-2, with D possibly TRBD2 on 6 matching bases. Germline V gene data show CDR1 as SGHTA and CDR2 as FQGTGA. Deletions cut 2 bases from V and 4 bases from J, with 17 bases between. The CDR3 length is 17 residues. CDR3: CASSLSRSGVGTGELFF. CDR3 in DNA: TGTGCCAGCAGCTTATCACGGTCGGGAGTCGGCACCGGGGAGCTGTTTTTT.

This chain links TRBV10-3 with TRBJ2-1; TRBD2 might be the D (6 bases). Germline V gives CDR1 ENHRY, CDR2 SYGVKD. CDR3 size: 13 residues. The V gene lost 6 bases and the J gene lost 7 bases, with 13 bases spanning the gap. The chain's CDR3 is CAISQGGVNEQFF. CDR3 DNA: TGTGCCATCAGCCAAGGCGGGGTTAATGAGCAGTTCTTC.

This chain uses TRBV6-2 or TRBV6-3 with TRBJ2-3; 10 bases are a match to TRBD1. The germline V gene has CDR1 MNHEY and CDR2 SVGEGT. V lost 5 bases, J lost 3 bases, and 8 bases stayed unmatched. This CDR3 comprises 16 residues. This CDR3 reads CASSQMGQGPTDTQYF. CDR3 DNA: TGTGCCAGCAGTCAGATGGGACAGGGGCCGACAGATACGCAGTATTTT.

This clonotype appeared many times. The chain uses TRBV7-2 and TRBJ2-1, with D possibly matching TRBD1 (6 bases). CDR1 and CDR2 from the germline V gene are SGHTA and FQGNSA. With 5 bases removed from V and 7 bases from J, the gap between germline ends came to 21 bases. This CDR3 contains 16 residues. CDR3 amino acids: CASSHHDTLRGNEQFF. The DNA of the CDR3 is TGTGCCAGCAGCCACCATGATACACTAAGGGGGAATGAGCAGTTCTTC. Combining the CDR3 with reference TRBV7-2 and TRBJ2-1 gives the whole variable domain GAGVSQSPSNKVTEKGKDVELRCDPISGHTALYWYRQSLGQGLEFLIYFQGNSAPDKSGLPSDRFSAERTGGSVSTLTIQRTQQEDSAVYLCASSHHDTLRGNEQFFGPGTRLTVL.

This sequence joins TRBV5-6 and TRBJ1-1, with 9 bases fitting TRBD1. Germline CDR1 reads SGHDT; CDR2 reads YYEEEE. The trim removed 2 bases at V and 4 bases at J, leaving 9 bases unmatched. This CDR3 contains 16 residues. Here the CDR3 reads CASSFGLGQGGTEAFF. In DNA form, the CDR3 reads TGTGCCAGCAGCTTCGGCCTGGGACAGGGAGGCACTGAAGCTTTCTTT.

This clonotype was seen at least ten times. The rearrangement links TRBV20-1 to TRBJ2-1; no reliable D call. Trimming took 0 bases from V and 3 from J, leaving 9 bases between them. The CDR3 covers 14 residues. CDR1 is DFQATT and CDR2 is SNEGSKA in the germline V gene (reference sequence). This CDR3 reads CSARDPRLYNEQFF. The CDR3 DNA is TGCAGTGCTAGAGATCCTCGACTCTACAATGAGCAGTTCTTC.

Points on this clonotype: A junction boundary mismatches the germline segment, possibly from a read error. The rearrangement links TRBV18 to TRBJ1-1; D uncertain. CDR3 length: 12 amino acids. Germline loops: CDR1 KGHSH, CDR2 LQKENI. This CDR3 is CASSPQDTEASF. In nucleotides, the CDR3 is TGTGCCAGCTCACCACAGGATACTGAAGCTTCCTTT.

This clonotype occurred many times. The CDR3 loop is CASSELLAGRTDTQYF. The CDR3 nucleotides are TGTGCCAGCAGCGAATTACTAGCGGGCCGCACAGATACGCAGTATTTT. V is TRBV9 and J is TRBJ2-3, with 9 nucleotides matching TRBD2. V lost 3 bases to trimming and J lost 1 base; unmatched junction nucleotides: 6. CDR1 SGDLS and CDR2 YYNGEE come from the germline V gene. The CDR3 sequence is 16 residues long.

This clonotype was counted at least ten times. The CDR3 DNA sequence: TGTGCTACGGCCGCTGGGGGGCAGGAGACCCAGTACTTC. Its protein is CATAAGGQETQYF. This chain connects TRBV30 to TRBJ2-5; possibly TRBD1 or TRBD2 for D (6 bases each). Germline-derived CDR1 and CDR2 are GTSNPN and SVGIG (reference sequence). This CDR3 has 13 amino acids.

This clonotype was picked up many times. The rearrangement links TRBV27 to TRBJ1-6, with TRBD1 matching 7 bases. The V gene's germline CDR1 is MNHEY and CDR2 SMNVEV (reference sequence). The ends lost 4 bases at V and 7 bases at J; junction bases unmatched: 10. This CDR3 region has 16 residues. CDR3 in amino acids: CASSYRWDRKNSPLHF. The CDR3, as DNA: TGTGCCAGCAGTTACCGTTGGGACAGAAAAAATTCACCCCTCCACTTT.

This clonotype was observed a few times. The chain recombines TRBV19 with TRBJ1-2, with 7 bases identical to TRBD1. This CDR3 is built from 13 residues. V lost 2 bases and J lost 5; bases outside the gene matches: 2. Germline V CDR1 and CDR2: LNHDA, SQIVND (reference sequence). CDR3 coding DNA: TGTGCCAGTAGTATACAGGGGGAATATGGCTACACCTTC. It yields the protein CASSIQGEYGYTF.

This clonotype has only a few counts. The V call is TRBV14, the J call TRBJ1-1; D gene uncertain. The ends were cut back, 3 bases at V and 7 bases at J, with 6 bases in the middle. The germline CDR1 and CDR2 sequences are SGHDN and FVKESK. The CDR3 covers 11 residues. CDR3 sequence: CASSQRSEAFF. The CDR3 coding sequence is TGTGCCAGCAGCCAGAGGAGTGAAGCTTTCTTT. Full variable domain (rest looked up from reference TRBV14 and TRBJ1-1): EAGVTQFPSHSVIEKGQTVTLRCDPISGHDNLYWYRRVMGKEIKFLLHFVKESKQDESGMPNNRFLAERTGGTYSTLKVQPAELEDSGVYFCASSQRSEAFFGQGTRLTVV.

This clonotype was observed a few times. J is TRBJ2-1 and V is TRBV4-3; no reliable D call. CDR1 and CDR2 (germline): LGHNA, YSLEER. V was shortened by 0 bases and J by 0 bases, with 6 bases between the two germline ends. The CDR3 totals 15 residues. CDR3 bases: TGCGCCAGCAGCCAAGATGGCGGCTCCTACAATGAGCAGTTCTTC. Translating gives CASSQDGGSYNEQFF.

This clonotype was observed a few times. CDR3 residues: CATSDWGTGHTDTQYF. Written as DNA, the CDR3 is TGTGCCACCAGTGATTGGGGAACGGGACACACAGATACGCAGTATTTT. V is TRBV24-1 and J is TRBJ2-3; possible D gene TRBD1, 6 bases. The CDR3 is 16 amino acids. Trimming pared 2 bases from V and 2 bases from J, leaving 13 bases between. Per the germline V gene, CDR1 is KGHDR and CDR2 is SFDVKD.

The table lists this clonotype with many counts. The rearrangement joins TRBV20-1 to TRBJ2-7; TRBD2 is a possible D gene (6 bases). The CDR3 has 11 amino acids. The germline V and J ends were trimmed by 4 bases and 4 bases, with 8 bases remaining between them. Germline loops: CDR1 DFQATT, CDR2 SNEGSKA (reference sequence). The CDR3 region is CSATAGYEQYF. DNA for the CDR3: TGCAGTGCTACGGCGGGGTACGAGCAGTACTTC.

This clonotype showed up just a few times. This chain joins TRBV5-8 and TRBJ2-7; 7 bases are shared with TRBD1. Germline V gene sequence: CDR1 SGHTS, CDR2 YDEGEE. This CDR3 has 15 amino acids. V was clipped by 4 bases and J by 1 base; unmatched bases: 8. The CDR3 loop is CASSLGTVGSYEQYF. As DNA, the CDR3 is TGTGCCAGCAGCCTCGGGACAGTTGGTTCCTACGAGCAGTACTTC.

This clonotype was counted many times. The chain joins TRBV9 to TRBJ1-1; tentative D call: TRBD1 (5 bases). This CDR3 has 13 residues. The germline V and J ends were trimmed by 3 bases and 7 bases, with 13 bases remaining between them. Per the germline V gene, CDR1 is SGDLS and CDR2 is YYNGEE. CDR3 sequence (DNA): TGTGCCAGCAGCGGGCCGGAAAGGGGTGAAGCTTTCTTT. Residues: CASSGPERGEAFF.

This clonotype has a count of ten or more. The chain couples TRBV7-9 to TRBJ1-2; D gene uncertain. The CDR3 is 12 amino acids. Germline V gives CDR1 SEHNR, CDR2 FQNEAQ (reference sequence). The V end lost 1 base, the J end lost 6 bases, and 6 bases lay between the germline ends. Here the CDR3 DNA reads TGTGCCAGCAGCTTAGGAAGAGATGGCTACACCTTC. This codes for CASSLGRDGYTF.

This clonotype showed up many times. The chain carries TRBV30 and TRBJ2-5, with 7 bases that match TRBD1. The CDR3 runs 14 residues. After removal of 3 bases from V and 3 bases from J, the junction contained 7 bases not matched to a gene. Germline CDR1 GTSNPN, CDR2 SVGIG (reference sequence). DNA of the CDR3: TGTGCCTGGAGCCCGGGGACAGTTAAAGAGACCCAGTACTTC. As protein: CAWSPGTVKETQYF.

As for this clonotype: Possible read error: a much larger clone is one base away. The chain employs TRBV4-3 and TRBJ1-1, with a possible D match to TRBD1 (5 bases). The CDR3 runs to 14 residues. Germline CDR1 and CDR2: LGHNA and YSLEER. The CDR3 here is CASSQVWRGTEASF. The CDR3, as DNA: TGCGCCAGCAGCCAAGTTTGGAGGGGTACTGAAGCTTCCTTT.

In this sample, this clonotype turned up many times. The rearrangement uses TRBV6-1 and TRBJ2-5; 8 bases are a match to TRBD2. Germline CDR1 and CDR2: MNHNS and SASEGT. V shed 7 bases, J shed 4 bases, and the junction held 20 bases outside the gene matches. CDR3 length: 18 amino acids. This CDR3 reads CASIRRVSGRGRRETQYF. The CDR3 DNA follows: TGTGCCAGCATCCGAAGGGTCAGCGGGAGAGGGAGGAGAGAGACCCAGTACTTC.

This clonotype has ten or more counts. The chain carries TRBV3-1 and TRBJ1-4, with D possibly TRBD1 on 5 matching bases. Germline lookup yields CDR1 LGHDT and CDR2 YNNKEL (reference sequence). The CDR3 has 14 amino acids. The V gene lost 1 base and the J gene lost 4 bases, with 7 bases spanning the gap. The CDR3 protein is CASSQGQLNEKLFF. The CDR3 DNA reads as TGTGCCAGCAGCCAAGGACAGCTTAATGAAAAACTGTTTTTT. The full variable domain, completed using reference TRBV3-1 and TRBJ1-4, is DTAVSQTPKYLVTQMGNDKSIKCEQNLGHDTMYWYKQDSKKFLKIMFSYNNKELIINETVPNRFSPKSPDKAHLNLHINSLELGDSAVYFCASSQGQLNEKLFFGSGTQLSVL.

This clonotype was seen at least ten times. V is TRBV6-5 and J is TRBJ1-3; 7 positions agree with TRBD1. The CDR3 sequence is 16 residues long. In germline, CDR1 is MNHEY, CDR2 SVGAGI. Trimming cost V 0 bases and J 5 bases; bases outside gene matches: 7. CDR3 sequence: CASSYSGQAARNTIYF. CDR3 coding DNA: TGTGCCAGCAGTTACTCCGGACAGGCGGCGAGAAACACCATATATTTT.

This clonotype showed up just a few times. Here the CDR3 reads CASSSTGLAGPPYEQYF. The DNA of the CDR3 is TGTGCCAGCAGTTCGACCGGACTAGCGGGGCCCCCCTACGAGCAGTACTTC. The rearrangement links TRBV12-3 or TRBV12-4 to TRBJ2-7; TRBD2 matches 12 bases. The junction had 9 bases not matched to a gene; V was cut back by 4 bases and J by 2 bases. CDR3 length: 17 amino acids.

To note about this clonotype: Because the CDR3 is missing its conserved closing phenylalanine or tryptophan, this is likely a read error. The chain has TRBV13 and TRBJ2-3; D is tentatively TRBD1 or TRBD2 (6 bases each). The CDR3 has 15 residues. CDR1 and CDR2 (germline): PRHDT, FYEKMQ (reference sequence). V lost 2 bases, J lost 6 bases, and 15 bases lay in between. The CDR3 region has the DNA TGTGCCAGCAGCTTACTAGGGGGGCGAGCGGATACGCAGTATCTT. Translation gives CASSLLGGRADTQYL.